This entry lists 16 T cell receptor beta chains sequenced from one sample in a study of PD-L1 blockade in urothelial cancer. Described time point: peripheral blood 6 weeks after treatment start. TCRdb's table, derived via immunoSEQ multiplex PCR, lists solely in-frame clones and lacks some. This sample has 100,000 to 150,000 clones, with more than 75% found just once. The sequences come from PBMCs, collected around atezolizumab (anti-PD-L1) treatment. These receptor sequences come from a man aged 50 to 60 with urothelial cancer.

The chain has TRBV27 and TRBJ2-1; TRBD2 might be the D (5 bases). Germline CDR1 MNHEY, CDR2 SMNVEV (reference sequence). The germline V and J ends were trimmed by 3 bases and 3 bases, with 12 bases remaining between them. The CDR3 runs to 15 residues. The CDR3, as DNA: TGTGCCAGCAGTTTCTTACTAGGTGGCTACAATGAGCAGTTCTTC. It translates to CASSFLLGGYNEQFF.

The CDR3 DNA is TGTGCCAGCAGTCGCGACAGGGAACATGGCTACACCTTC. Translation gives CASSRDREHGYTF. This rearrangement joins TRBV7-3 to TRBJ1-2, with 7 bases matching TRBD1. Trimming removed 6 bases from V and 6 bases from J; junction bases left unmatched: 7. Germline V gene sequence: CDR1 SGHTA, CDR2 FQGTGA. This CDR3 is built from 13 residues.

This clone was recorded once. The rearrangement joins TRBV9 to TRBJ2-1, with 10 positions matching TRBD2. The CDR3 is made up of 15 amino acids. Germline loops: CDR1 SGDLS, CDR2 YYNGEE. After removal of 7 bases from V and 5 bases from J, the junction contained 9 bases not matched to a gene. For the CDR3, the DNA is TGTGCCAGCGGTCCAGCGGGAGGGGTACACAATGAGCAGTTCTTC. It translates to CASGPAGGVHNEQFF.

This clone was seen just once. The chain combines TRBV19 with TRBJ2-1, with TRBD2 matching 11 bases. The germline V gene encodes CDR1 LNHDA and CDR2 SQIVND (reference sequence). The V gene end was trimmed by 3 bases and the J gene end by 6 bases; junction bases not matched to a gene: 10. The CDR3 loop spans 17 amino acids. The CDR3 sequence is CASSIRLAGGGINEQFF. In nucleotides, the CDR3 is TGTGCCAGTAGTATCAGGCTAGCGGGAGGTGGGATCAATGAGCAGTTCTTC.

CDR3: CATSRDKAGRYNEQFF. The CDR3 DNA sequence: TGTGCCACCAGCAGAGATAAGGCAGGTCGGTACAATGAGCAGTTCTTC. The chain employs TRBV15 and TRBJ2-1, with D unclear. V lost 0 bases, J lost 4 bases, and 13 bases lay in between. The CDR3 extends over 16 amino acids. Germline V gene sequence: CDR1 LNHNV, CDR2 YYDKDF (reference sequence).

The gene calls are TRBV18 and TRBJ2-7, with D possibly being TRBD1 (5 bases). V dropped 5 bases and J dropped 4 bases, with 15 bases sitting between them. Germline V gene sequence: CDR1 KGHSH, CDR2 LQKENI. CDR3 length equals 14 residues. Here the CDR3 reads CASSATLQGYEQYF. The CDR3 coding sequence is TGTGCCAGCTCAGCCACTCTGCAGGGTTACGAGCAGTACTTC.

This clone was recorded only once. The CDR3: CASSFLAGVSYNEQFF. Written as DNA, the CDR3 is TGCGCCAGCAGCTTCCTAGCGGGAGTCTCTTACAATGAGCAGTTCTTC. V gene TRBV5-1 combines with J gene TRBJ2-1; TRBD2 matches 10 bases. This CDR3 is built from 16 residues. Germline V gene data show CDR1 as SGHRS and CDR2 as YFSETQ. J gave up 4 bases and V 2 bases, and 6 bases lay outside the gene matches. The variable domain in full, with the rest retrieved from reference TRBV5-1 and TRBJ2-1, is KAGVTQTPRYLIKTRGQQVTLSCSPISGHRSVSWYQQTPGQGLQFLFEYFSETQRNKGNFPGRFSGRQFSNSRSEMNVSTLELGDSALYLCASSFLAGVSYNEQFFGPGTRLTVL.

The chain carries TRBV29-1 and TRBJ2-1; TRBD1 is a possible D gene (6 bases). The germline V and J ends were trimmed by 7 bases and 8 bases, with 12 bases remaining between them. The germline V gene has CDR1 SQVTM and CDR2 ANQGSEA. CDR3 length equals 11 residues. In nucleotides, the CDR3 is TGCAGCGCGTTTAGGGGGTATGAGCAGTTCTTC. Its translation: CSAFRGYEQFF.

The chain uses TRBV28 and TRBJ1-3, with TRBD1 matching over 7 bases. Germline trimming cut 7 bases from V and 1 base from J; bases unmatched to any gene: 4. CDR1 and CDR2 (germline): MDHEN, SYDVKM. CDR3 length: 14 residues. CDR3 loop: CASNRQGSGNTIYF. CDR3 in DNA: TGTGCCAGCAACCGACAGGGATCTGGAAACACCATATATTTT.

This sequence joins TRBV9 and TRBJ2-1; D not resolved. The CDR3 sequence is 15 residues long. The germline V gene encodes CDR1 SGDLS and CDR2 YYNGEE. Deletions cut 3 bases from V and 0 bases from J, with 10 bases between. DNA for the CDR3: TGTGCCAGCAGCGCCAGCGCTAGCTCCTACAATGAGCAGTTCTTC. This translates into CASSASASSYNEQFF.

V usage is TRBV15 and J usage is TRBJ2-7; 10 bases align to TRBD1. In germline, CDR1 is LNHNV, CDR2 YYDKDF (reference sequence). V dropped 5 bases and J dropped 4; count of bases not matched to a gene: 11. The CDR3 runs 16 residues. This chain's CDR3 is CATSQRLGTGAYEQYF. CDR3 nucleotide sequence: TGTGCCACCAGCCAACGGCTGGGGACAGGGGCTTACGAGCAGTACTTC.

CDR3 DNA: TGTGCCTGGAGTGTACAGGGGGGCCTACTCAGCTCTGGAAACACCATATATTTT. As protein: CAWSVQGGLLSSGNTIYF. The chain employs TRBV30 and TRBJ1-3; the match to TRBD1 covers 8 bases. The CDR3 is 18 residues long. The junction had 10 bases not matched to a gene; V was cut back by 0 bases and J by 0 bases. CDR1 GTSNPN and CDR2 SVGIG come from the germline V gene (reference sequence).

V usage is TRBV6-5 and J usage is TRBJ2-7; 9 nucleotides match TRBD1. V lost 5 bases and J lost 3; bases outside the gene matches: 5. The CDR3 has 14 residues. Per germline, CDR1 MNHEY and CDR2 SVGAGI. The DNA of the CDR3 is TGTGCCAGCAGTAAAACAGGGGGCGGCTACGAGCAGTACTTC. It is translated as CASSKTGGGYEQYF.

The chain carries TRBV19 and TRBJ1-1, with 7 bases that match TRBD1. V dropped 6 bases and J dropped 7; count of bases not matched to a gene: 14. Germline CDR1 reads LNHDA; CDR2 reads SQIVND (reference sequence). CDR3 size: 15 residues. DNA of the CDR3: TGTGCCAGTAGCCGACAGGGCCCAGATGTGATTGAAGCTTTCTTT. This sequence encodes CASSRQGPDVIEAFF. The full variable domain, rest sourced from reference TRBV19 and TRBJ1-1, is DGGITQSPKYLFRKEGQNVTLSCEQNLNHDAMYWYRQDPGQGLRLIYYSQIVNDFQKGDIAEGYSVSREKKESFPLTVTSAQKNPTAFYLCASSRQGPDVIEAFFGQGTRLTVV.

This chain links TRBV5-1 with TRBJ2-1, with TRBD2 matching over 12 bases. V shed 1 base, J shed 10 bases, and the junction held 6 bases outside the gene matches. Germline V gene data show CDR1 as SGHRS and CDR2 as YFSETQ. CDR3 length: 15 residues. The CDR3 sequence is CASSLTSGRFGEQFF. CDR3 DNA: TGCGCCAGCAGCTTGACTAGCGGGAGGTTCGGGGAGCAGTTCTTC.

The rearrangement joins TRBV4-1 to TRBJ1-2; D not certain. This CDR3 region has 15 residues. V was shortened by 0 bases and J by 0 bases, with 8 bases between the two germline ends. In germline, CDR1 is MGHRA, CDR2 YSYEKL. CDR3 region: CASSQDVAANYGYTF. CDR3 coding DNA: TGCGCCAGCAGCCAAGATGTTGCAGCTAACTATGGCTACACCTTC.